This T cell receptor beta chain was observed in a study of shared clonotypes between healthy human individuals. Only in-frame clones appear in the TCRdb table, and some are missing; sequencing was by immunoSEQ multiplex PCR. Here the sample spans fewer than 600,000 clones, 79% being singletons. Only Caucasian adults living in Nashville, Tennessee served as donors. The V end was cut by 1 base, the J end by 0 bases, with 11 bases between. Germline CDR1 reads SGHDT; CDR2 reads YYEEEE. The CDR3 extends over 17 amino acids. The chain has TRBV5-6 and TRBJ2-6, with D perhaps assigned TRBD1 or TRBD2 (5 bases each). This receptor was identified in a woman aged 40 to 50 in good health. Some clones in this sample may be carry-over from other donors' samples. Sequenced sample: PBMCs. This CDR3 reads CASSLTGPSSGANVLTF. The CDR3 region has the DNA TGTGCCAGCAGCTTGACGGGACCCAGCTCTGGGGCCAACGTCCTGACTTTC.